A single sample is the source of the 14 T cell receptor beta chains below, sequenced in a study of blood T cell repertoires in COVID-19. Some clones are missing from TCRdb's copy, which holds only in-frame ones; the method was immunoSEQ multiplex PCR. The sample records 270,000 or so clones, about nine tenths being singletons. The sample was PBMCs or T cells enriched from blood (not recorded which). Receptors originate from a woman aged 40 to 55 with acute COVID-19.

The chain employs TRBV7-8 and TRBJ2-5; 13 bases are a match to TRBD2. The V and J ends lost 7 bases and 5 bases, in that order; junction bases with no gene match: 4. Germline CDR1 SGHVS, CDR2 FQNEAQ. This CDR3 has 14 amino acids. In DNA form, the CDR3 reads TGTGCCAGCAAACCGGGACTAGCGGGGGAGACCCAGTACTTC. Protein sequence: CASKPGLAGETQYF.

The genes are TRBV19 and TRBJ2-2; TRBD1 agrees at 10 bases. The CDR3 length is 15 residues. J was trimmed by 5 bases and V by 5 bases; bases with no gene match: 5. Germline lookup yields CDR1 LNHDA and CDR2 SQIVND (reference sequence). DNA of the CDR3: TGTGCCAGTAGTCCCCGGGACAGGGGTACCGGGGAGCTGTTTTTT. It is translated as CASSPRDRGTGELFF.

V is TRBV4-3 and J is TRBJ1-5; 8 bases align to TRBD1. V gave up 0 bases and J gave up 5 bases; unmatched junction bases: 3. Germline CDR1 and CDR2: LGHNA and YSLEER. CDR3 size: 15 residues. The CDR3 bases are TGCGCCAGCAGCCAAGACAGGGGGCGGGATCAGCCCCAGCATTTT. It encodes CASSQDRGRDQPQHF.

This clone has only one observation. The V call is TRBV18, the J call TRBJ1-6, with 7 nucleotides matching TRBD1. Germline CDR1 is KGHSH and CDR2 is LQKENI. The ends lost 6 bases at V and 8 bases at J; junction bases unmatched: 4. The CDR3 covers 13 residues. The CDR3 region has the DNA TGTGCCAGCTCCCCTGGACAGGATTCACCCCTCCACTTT. The encoded protein is CASSPGQDSPLHF.

This CDR3 reads CATSDAGFGYTF. The CDR3 DNA reads TGTGCCACCAGTGATGCAGGGTTTGGCTACACCTTC. The chain links TRBV24-1 to TRBJ1-2, with D maybe TRBD1 (5 bases). The CDR3 consists of 12 residues. Trimming cost V 3 bases and J 7 bases, with 8 bases left between them. In germline, CDR1 is KGHDR, CDR2 SFDVKD.

Concerning this clone: Distinct nucleotide sequences in the sample also encode this CDR3. V gene TRBV18 combines with J gene TRBJ2-5, with D unresolved. V was pared by 3 bases and J by 1 base, with 3 bases between. Germline CDR1 and CDR2: KGHSH and LQKENI. The CDR3 extends over 12 amino acids. CDR3 DNA sequence: TGTGCCAGCTCACCGAGCCAAGAGACCCAGTACTTC. Translated, it gives CASSPSQETQYF.

This clone was detected a few times. This chain links TRBV11-2 with TRBJ2-7; 9 bases match TRBD2. The germline gives CDR1 SGHAT, CDR2 FQNNGV. V lost 4 bases, J lost 6 bases, and 7 bases stayed unmatched. The CDR3 extends over 14 amino acids. The CDR3 region is CASSSPGLAFEQYV. CDR3 sequence (DNA): TGTGCCAGCAGCTCCCCGGGACTAGCTTTCGAGCAGTACGTC.

The V call is TRBV5-5, the J call TRBJ2-7; TRBD2 is a possible D gene (7 bases). CDR3 length: 14 residues. The germline gives CDR1 SGHKS, CDR2 YYEKEE (reference sequence). Trimming removed 4 bases from V and 7 bases from J, with 18 bases in between. The CDR3 coding sequence is TGTGCCAGCAGCGTAGCTGGGGGGGCGAGGGAGCAGTACGTC. Amino acids: CASSVAGGAREQYV.

The V gene is TRBV5-1, the J gene TRBJ1-4; 8 bases are shared with TRBD1. The V segment lost 0 bases and the J segment 4 bases; nucleotides outside the gene matches: 5. Germline V gene data show CDR1 as SGHRS and CDR2 as YFSETQ. The CDR3 consists of 16 residues. The chain's CDR3 is CASSLGQGASNEKLFF. Written as DNA, the CDR3 is TGCGCCAGCAGCTTGGGGCAGGGGGCTAGTAATGAAAAACTGTTTTTT.

The chain uses TRBV7-8 and TRBJ2-1; no clear D gene. Germline loops: CDR1 SGHVS, CDR2 FQNEAQ. The CDR3 consists of 12 residues. The ends were cut back, 5 bases at V and 5 bases at J, with 7 bases in the middle. CDR3 protein: CASSAKNNEQFF. The DNA for the CDR3 is TGTGCCAGCAGCGCGAAAAACAATGAGCAGTTCTTC.

This chain uses TRBV27 with TRBJ1-5; TRBD1 might be the D (6 bases). Germline CDR1 is MNHEY and CDR2 is SMNVEV (reference sequence). The CDR3 loop spans 15 amino acids. Trimming took 4 bases from V and 4 from J, leaving 14 bases between them. The DNA of the CDR3 is TGTGCCAGCAGTTCCGTCGGACAGCCTAATCAGCCCCAGCATTTT. Encoded protein: CASSSVGQPNQPQHF.

The chain couples TRBV3-1 (or the pseudogene TRBV3-2) to TRBJ2-1; TRBD1 might be the D (5 bases). The V end was cut by 0 bases, the J end by 8 bases, with 8 bases between. Germline V gives CDR1 LGHDT, CDR2 YNNKEL (reference sequence). The CDR3 length is 13 residues. The CDR3 sequence is CASSQEGQDEQFF. The CDR3 DNA is TGTGCCAGCAGCCAAGAAGGACAAGATGAGCAGTTCTTC.

The chain employs TRBV5-6 and TRBJ1-3; D is unresolved. This CDR3 region has 12 residues. Germline CDR1 reads SGHDT; CDR2 reads YYEEEE. Deletions cut 5 bases from V and 2 bases from J, with 5 bases between. The CDR3 protein is CASSRAGNTIYF. The CDR3 DNA is TGTGCCAGCAGTAGAGCTGGAAACACCATATATTTT.

The chain couples TRBV5-8 to TRBJ2-3; 8 bases match TRBD2. The CDR3 length is 15 residues. Germline CDR1 reads SGHTS; CDR2 reads YDEGEE. Trimming at V came to 4 bases and at J to 1 base, leaving 5 bases not matched to a gene. The CDR3 sequence is CASSPMTSGTDTQYF. The CDR3, as DNA: TGTGCCAGCAGCCCGATGACTAGCGGCACAGATACGCAGTATTTT. Combining the CDR3 with reference TRBV5-8 and TRBJ2-3 gives the whole variable domain EAGVTQSPTHLIKTRGQQATLRCSPISGHTSVYWYQQALGLGLQFLLWYDEGEERNRGNFPPRFSGRQFPNYSSELNVNALELEDSALYLCASSPMTSGTDTQYFGPGTRLTVL.